This T cell receptor (beta chain) appears in the sequencing data of a study of OX40 agonist ivuxolimab in advanced cancers. Points from the study as a whole: Relative to CD4+, CD8+ T cells held more expanded clones on average.

Clones were sequenced by immunoSEQ multiplex PCR, and TCRdb holds only the in-frame ones, with some missing. This table has just under 65,000 clones, about 90% appearing once. On this clone: The antigen is unknown.

Patients with autoimmune history or systemic immunosuppression were excluded. The material sequenced was CD4+ or CD8+ T cells sorted from blood, taken in a trial of the OX40 agonist ivuxolimab. This sequence originates from an adult with an advanced solid tumor such as melanoma, head and neck, liver or kidney cancer.

CDR3 bases: TGCGCCAGCAGCCCTGGACACCCCACAGATACGCAGTATTTT. The encoded protein is CASSPGHPTDTQYF. The rearrangement joins TRBV5-1 to TRBJ2-3, with a tentative D call TRBD1 (5 bases). The CDR3 length is 14 residues. Trimming shortened V by 4 bases and J by 2 bases, and 11 bases separated the two germline ends. CDR1 is SGHRS, CDR2 YFSETQ, per germline.